Sequencing of this T cell receptor beta chain was carried out in a study of CD8+CD57+ T cells in acquired aplastic anemia. Across the whole study: Isolated CD4+ and CD8+ cells, once sorted, yielded DNA averaging around 3.1 ug.

This clonotype was found a few times. No antigen is known for it. Profiles of TCR beta VDJ and CDR3 were generated from a genomic DNA template. TCRdb analysed the reads with MiXCR anew, one entry per CDR3 protein. The repertoire holds around 500,000 distinct CDR3 sequences, with over 25% as singletons. Study-level results: It was found that roughly 29 CD8+ CDR3 sequences were shared between patients and controls.

Per germline, CDR1 MGHRA and CDR2 YSYEKL. Deletions cut 1 base from V and 3 bases from J, with 18 bases between. The CDR3 spans 17 residues. The authors sequenced patients whose flow cytometry had shown CD8+CD57+ cell expansion. Severe acquired aplastic anemia was present in all patients. The material sequenced was sorted CD4+, CD8+, or CD8+CD57+ T cells (not recorded which) from PBMCs. The chain is built from TRBV4-1 and TRBJ1-1, with a tentative D call TRBD1 (6 bases). The sequence was obtained from a human donor with aplastic anemia. The CDR3 nucleotides are TGCGCCAGCAGCCAAGGGTATGAGGGGGATGGTCACACTGAAGCTTTCTTT. This codes for CASSQGYEGDGHTEAFF.